This T cell receptor (beta chain) emerged from a study of beta chain features in type 1 diabetes. Stem cell-like memory, regulatory, central memory and naive CD4+ cells were sorted via CD45RO/CCR7/CD25/CD127/CD95/CD27. All of the isolated RNA was reverse transcribed, so expressed TCRB transcripts were sequenced. The protocol was immunoSEQ multiplex PCR, while the TCRdb copy is restricted to in-frame clones and leaves out a portion. The sample holds about 9,400 clones, 78% seen once. This clonotype originated in a woman under 30 in good health. The sequencing input was Tregs from blood.

The CDR3 sequence is CSVAVGPYEQYF. DNA for the CDR3: TGCAGCGTTGCTGTGGGCCCCTACGAGCAGTACTTC. The genes are TRBV29-1 and TRBJ2-5; D unresolved. The DNA end lines up better with TRBJ2-7; the J call may be wrong. This CDR3 spans 12 amino acids. CDR1 is SQVTM and CDR2 is ANQGSEA in the germline V gene.